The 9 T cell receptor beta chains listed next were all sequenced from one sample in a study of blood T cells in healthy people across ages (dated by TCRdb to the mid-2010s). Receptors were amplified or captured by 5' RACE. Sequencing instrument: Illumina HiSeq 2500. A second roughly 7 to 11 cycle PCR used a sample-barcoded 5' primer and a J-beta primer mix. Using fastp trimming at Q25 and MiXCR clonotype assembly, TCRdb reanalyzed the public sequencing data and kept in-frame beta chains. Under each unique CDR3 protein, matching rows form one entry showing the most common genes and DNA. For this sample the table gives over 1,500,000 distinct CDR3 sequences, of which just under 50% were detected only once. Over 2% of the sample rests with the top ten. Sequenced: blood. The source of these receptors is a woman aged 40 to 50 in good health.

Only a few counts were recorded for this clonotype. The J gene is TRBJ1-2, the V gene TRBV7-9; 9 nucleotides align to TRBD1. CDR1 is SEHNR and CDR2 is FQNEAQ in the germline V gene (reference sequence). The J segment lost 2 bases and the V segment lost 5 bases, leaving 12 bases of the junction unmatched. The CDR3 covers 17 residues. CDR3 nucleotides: TGTGCCAGCAGCCTCTCCGGGACAGGGAAGAGAAACTATGGCTACACCTTC. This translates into CASSLSGTGKRNYGYTF.

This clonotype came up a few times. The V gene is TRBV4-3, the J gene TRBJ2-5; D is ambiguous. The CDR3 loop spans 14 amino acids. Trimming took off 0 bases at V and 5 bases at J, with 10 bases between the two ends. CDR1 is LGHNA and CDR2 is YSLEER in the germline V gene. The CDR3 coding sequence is TGCGCCAGCAGCCAAGATGACGGTCCGGAGACCCAGTACTTC. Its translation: CASSQDDGPETQYF.

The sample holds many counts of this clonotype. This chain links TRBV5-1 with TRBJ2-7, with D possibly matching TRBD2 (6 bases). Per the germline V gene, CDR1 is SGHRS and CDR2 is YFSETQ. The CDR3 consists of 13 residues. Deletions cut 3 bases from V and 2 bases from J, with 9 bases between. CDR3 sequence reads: CASSYGGAYEQYF. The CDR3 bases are TGCGCCAGCAGCTACGGCGGGGCCTACGAGCAGTACTTC.

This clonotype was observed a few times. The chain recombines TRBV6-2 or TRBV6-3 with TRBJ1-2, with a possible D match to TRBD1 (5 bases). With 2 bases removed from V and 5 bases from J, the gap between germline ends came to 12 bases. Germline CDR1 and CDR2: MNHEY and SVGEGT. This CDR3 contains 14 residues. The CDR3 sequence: CASSYVQGGYGYTF. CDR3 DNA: TGTGCCAGCAGTTACGTGCAGGGAGGATATGGCTACACCTTC.

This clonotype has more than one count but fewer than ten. In nucleotides, the CDR3 is TGTGCCAGCAGTCAAGGAGGGGGGGTCACTGAAGCTTTCTTT. Its translation is CASSQGGGVTEAFF. The chain combines TRBV27 with TRBJ1-1; D may be TRBD1 (6 bases). The CDR3 loop spans 14 amino acids. V lost 5 bases and J 4 bases, leaving 14 bases between the germline ends. Looked up from germline, CDR1 is MNHEY and CDR2 is SMNVEV (reference sequence).

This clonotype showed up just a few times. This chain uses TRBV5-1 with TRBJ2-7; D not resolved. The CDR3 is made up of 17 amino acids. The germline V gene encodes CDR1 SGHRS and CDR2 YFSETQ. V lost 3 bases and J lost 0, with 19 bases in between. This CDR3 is CASSSPPQIRGSYEQYF. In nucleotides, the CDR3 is TGCGCCAGCAGCTCCCCACCCCAGATACGAGGCTCCTACGAGCAGTACTTC. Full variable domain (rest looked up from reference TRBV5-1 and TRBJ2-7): KAGVTQTPRYLIKTRGQQVTLSCSPISGHRSVSWYQQTPGQGLQFLFEYFSETQRNKGNFPGRFSGRQFSNSRSEMNVSTLELGDSALYLCASSSPPQIRGSYEQYFGPGTRLTVT.

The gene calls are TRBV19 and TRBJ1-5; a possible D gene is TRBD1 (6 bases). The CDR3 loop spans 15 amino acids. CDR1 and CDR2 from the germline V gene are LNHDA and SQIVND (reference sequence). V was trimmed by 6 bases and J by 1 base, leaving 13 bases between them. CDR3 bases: TGTGCCAGTAGCCTACAGGGTAAGAGCAATCAGCCCCAGCATTTT. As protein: CASSLQGKSNQPQHF.

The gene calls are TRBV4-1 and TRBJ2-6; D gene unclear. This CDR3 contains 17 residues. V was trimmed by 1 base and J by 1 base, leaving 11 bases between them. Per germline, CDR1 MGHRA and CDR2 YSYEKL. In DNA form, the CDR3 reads TGCGCCAGCAGCCAAGCTAGACTGACATCTGGGGCCAACGTCCTGACTTTC. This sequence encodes CASSQARLTSGANVLTF.

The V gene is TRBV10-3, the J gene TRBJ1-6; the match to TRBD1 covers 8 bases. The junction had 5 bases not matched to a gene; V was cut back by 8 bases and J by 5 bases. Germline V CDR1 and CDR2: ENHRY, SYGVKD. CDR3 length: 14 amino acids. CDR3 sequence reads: CAIGQGENNSPLHF. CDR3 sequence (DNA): TGTGCCATCGGACAGGGCGAGAATAATTCACCCCTCCACTTT.